Below, one T cell receptor (beta chain) is given with its context. Its antigen is not known. Germline lookup yields CDR1 SEHNR and CDR2 FQNEAQ (reference sequence). CDR3 length: 11 residues. V lost 5 bases and J lost 8, with 9 bases in between. The repertoire was sequenced with immunoSEQ multiplex PCR; TCRdb's copy has only in-frame clones and lacks some. The table shows a few hundred thousand clones, with around 95% occurring only once. In the naive CD8 group, cells lacked CD45RO and were positively selected for CCR7, so terminally differentiated effector memory CD45RA+ cells were left out. The entry originates in a study of shared clonotypes between healthy human individuals. About the research overall: Donor composition was a couple of women and three men, aged 18 to 49. Study-level findings and limits: A handful of donors shared around 5.1% of their naive CD4 clonotypes. Naive subsets generally had larger estimated richness than memory subsets.

This sequence was found in a woman aged 25 to 39 in good health. The source material was naive CD8+ T cells sorted from blood. The gene calls are TRBV7-9 and TRBJ1-1; D is unresolved. The CDR3 sequence is CASSLLEEAFF. In DNA, the CDR3 is TGTGCCAGCAGCCTCCTAGAAGAAGCTTTCTTT.